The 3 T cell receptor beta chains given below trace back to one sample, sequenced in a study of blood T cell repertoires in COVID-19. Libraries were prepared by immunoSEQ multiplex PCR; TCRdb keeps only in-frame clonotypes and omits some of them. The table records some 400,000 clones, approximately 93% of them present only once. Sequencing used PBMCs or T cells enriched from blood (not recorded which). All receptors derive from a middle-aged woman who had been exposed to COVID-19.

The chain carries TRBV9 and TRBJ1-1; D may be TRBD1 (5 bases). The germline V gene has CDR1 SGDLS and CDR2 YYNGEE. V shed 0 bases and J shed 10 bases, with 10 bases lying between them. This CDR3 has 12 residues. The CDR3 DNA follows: TGTGCCAGCAGCGTAGTGGGAGGGGCAGCTTTCTTT. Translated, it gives CASSVVGGAAFF.

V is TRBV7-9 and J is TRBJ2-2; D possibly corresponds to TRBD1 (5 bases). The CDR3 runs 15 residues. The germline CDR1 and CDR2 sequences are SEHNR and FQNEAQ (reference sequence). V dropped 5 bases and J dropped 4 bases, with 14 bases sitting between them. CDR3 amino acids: CASSPQGSSTGELFF. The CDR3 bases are TGTGCCAGCAGCCCCCAGGGTTCCAGCACCGGGGAGCTGTTTTTT. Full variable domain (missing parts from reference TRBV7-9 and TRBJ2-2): DTGVSQNPRHKITKRGQNVTFRCDPISEHNRLYWYRQTLGQGPEFLTYFQNEAQLEKSRLLSDRFSAERPKGSFSTLEIQRTEQGDSAMYLCASSPQGSSTGELFFGEGSRLTVL.

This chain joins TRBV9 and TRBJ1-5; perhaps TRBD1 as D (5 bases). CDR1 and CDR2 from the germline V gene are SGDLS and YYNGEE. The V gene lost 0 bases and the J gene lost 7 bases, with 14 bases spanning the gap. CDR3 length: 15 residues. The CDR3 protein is CASSVGRGVGQPQHF. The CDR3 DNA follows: TGTGCCAGCAGCGTAGGGAGGGGAGTGGGGCAGCCCCAGCATTTT.